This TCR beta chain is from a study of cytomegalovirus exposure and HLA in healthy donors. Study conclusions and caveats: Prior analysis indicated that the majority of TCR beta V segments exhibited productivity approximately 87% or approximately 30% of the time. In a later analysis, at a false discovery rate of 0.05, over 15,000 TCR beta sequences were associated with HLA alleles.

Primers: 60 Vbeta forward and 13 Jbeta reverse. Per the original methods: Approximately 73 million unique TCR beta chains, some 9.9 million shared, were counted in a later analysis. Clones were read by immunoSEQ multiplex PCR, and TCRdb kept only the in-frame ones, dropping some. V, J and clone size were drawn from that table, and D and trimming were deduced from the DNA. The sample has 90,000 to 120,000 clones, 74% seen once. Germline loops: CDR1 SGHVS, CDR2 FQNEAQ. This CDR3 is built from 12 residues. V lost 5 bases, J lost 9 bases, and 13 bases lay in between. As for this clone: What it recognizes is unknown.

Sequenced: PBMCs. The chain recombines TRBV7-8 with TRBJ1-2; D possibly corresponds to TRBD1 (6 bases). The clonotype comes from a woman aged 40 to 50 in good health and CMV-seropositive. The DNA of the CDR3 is TGTGCCAGCAGCCCAACGACAGGTCGCTACACCTTC. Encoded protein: CASSPTTGRYTF.